Presented here are 4 T cell receptor beta chains from one specimen sequenced in a study of blood T cell repertoires in COVID-19. Libraries were prepared by immunoSEQ multiplex PCR; TCRdb keeps only in-frame clonotypes and omits some of them. The sample includes 220,000 or so clones, roughly 80% of them seen just once. Sequenced: PBMCs or T cells enriched from blood (not recorded which). All receptors derive from a woman in her 40s with acute COVID-19.

V is TRBV14 and J is TRBJ2-1; possibly TRBD1 for D (7 bases). There are 14 residues in the CDR3. V was trimmed by 1 base and J by 9 bases, leaving 13 bases between them. Per the germline V gene, CDR1 is SGHDN and CDR2 is FVKESK. The DNA of the CDR3 is TGTGCCAGCAGCCAAGTAGGGCAGGGGGGTGAGCAGTTCTTC. Translated, it gives CASSQVGQGGEQFF. The full variable domain, completed using reference TRBV14 and TRBJ2-1, is EAGVTQFPSHSVIEKGQTVTLRCDPISGHDNLYWYRRVMGKEIKFLLHFVKESKQDESGMPNNRFLAERTGGTYSTLKVQPAELEDSGVYFCASSQVGQGGEQFFGPGTRLTVL.

This rearrangement joins TRBV7-9 to TRBJ2-7, with 8 bases fitting TRBD2. With 4 bases clipped from V and 3 bases from J, the junction kept 5 bases outside the gene matches. The CDR3 extends over 14 amino acids. Germline V CDR1 and CDR2: SEHNR, FQNEAQ (reference sequence). The DNA of the CDR3 is TGTGCCAGCAGCTCCGGACGGGAGGGCTACGAGCAGTACTTC. The encoded protein is CASSSGREGYEQYF. Using reference TRBV7-9 and TRBJ2-7 for the parts outside the CDR3, the full variable domain is DTGVSQNPRHKITKRGQNVTFRCDPISEHNRLYWYRQTLGQGPEFLTYFQNEAQLEKSRLLSDRFSAERPKGSFSTLEIQRTEQGDSAMYLCASSSGREGYEQYFGPGTRLTVT.

This rearrangement joins TRBV25-1 to TRBJ2-5, with TRBD1 matching 7 bases. In germline, CDR1 is MGHDK, CDR2 SYGVNS. The junction had 4 bases not matched to a gene; V was cut back by 5 bases and J by 4 bases. The CDR3 loop spans 13 amino acids. The CDR3 DNA reads TGTGCCAGCAGTTTTCGGACAGGAGAGACCCAGTACTTC. This gives the protein CASSFRTGETQYF.

The chain is built from TRBV18 and TRBJ1-1; the match to TRBD1 covers 7 bases. V gave up 3 bases and J gave up 4 bases; unmatched junction bases: 8. Germline CDR1 is KGHSH and CDR2 is LQKENI. The CDR3 totals 15 residues. CDR3 nucleotides: TGTGCCAGCTCACCGGGAAACAGGGGAGGCACTGAAGCTTTCTTT. Encoded protein: CASSPGNRGGTEAFF.